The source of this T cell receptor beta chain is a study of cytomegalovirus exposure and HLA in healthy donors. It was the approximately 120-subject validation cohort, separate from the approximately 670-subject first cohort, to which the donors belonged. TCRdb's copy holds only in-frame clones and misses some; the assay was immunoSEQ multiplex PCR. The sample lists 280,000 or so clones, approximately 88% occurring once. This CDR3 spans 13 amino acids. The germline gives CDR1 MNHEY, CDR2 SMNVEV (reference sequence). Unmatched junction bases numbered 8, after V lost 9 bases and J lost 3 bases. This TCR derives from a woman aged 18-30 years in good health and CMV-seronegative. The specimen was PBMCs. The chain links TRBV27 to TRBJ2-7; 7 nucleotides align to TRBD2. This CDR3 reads CARSIAGNYEQYF. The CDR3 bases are TGTGCCAGATCTATAGCGGGCAACTACGAGCAGTACTTC.